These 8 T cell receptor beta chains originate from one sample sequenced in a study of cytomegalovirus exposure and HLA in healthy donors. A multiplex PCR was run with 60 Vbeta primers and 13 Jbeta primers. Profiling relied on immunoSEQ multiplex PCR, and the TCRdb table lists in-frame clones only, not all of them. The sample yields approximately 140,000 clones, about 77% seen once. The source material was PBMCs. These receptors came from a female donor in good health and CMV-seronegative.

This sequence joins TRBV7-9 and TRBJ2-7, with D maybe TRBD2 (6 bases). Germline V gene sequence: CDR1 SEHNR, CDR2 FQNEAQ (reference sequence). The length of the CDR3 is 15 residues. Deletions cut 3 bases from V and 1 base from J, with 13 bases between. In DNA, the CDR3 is TGTGCCAGCAGCTTGTCAGTCGGGGGTTCCTACGAGCAGTACTTC. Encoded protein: CASSLSVGGSYEQYF.

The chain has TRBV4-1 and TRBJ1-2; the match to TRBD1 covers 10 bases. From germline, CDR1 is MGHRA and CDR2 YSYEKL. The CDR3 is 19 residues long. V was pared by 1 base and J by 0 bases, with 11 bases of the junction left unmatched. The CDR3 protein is CASSQAFRDRGYANYGYTF. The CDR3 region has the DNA TGCGCCAGCAGCCAAGCTTTCCGGGACAGGGGCTACGCTAACTATGGCTACACCTTC.

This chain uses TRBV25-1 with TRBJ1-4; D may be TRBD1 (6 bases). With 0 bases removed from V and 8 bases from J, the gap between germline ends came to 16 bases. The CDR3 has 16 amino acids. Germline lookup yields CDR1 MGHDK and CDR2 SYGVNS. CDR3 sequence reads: CASSEYVQGGWEKLFF. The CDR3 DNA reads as TGTGCCAGCAGTGAATACGTACAGGGAGGGTGGGAAAAACTGTTTTTT.

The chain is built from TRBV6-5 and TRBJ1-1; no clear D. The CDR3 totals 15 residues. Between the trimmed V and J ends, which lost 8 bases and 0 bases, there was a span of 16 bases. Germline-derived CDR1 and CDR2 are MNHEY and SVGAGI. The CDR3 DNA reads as TGTGCCAGCTCCCCCCGGGGAAATTTGAACACTGAAGCTTTCTTT. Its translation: CASSPRGNLNTEAFF.

Written as DNA, the CDR3 is TGTGCCAGCAGGCTCGGGACTAGCGGGAGGGCCTCCGAGCAGTACTTC. This codes for CASRLGTSGRASEQYF. The chain joins TRBV28 to TRBJ2-7; 16 bases fit TRBD2. J lost 6 bases, V lost 6 bases, and 8 bases had no gene match. Per germline, CDR1 MDHEN and CDR2 SYDVKM. This CDR3 is built from 16 residues.

This chain's CDR3 is CASSPDRGGEGHEQFF. As DNA, the CDR3 is TGTGCCAGCAGCCCAGATCGCGGGGGGGAGGGCCATGAGCAGTTCTTC. The chain combines TRBV4-2 with TRBJ2-1; 9 bases are shared with TRBD2. The CDR3 sequence is 16 residues long. The junction had 12 bases not matched to a gene; V was cut back by 4 bases and J by 8 bases. Germline V gene data show CDR1 as LGHNA and CDR2 as YNFKEQ.

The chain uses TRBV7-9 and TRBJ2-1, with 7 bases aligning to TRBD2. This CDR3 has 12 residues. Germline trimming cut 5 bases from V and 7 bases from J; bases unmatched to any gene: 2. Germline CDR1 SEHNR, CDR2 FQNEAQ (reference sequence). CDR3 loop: CASSISGNEQFF. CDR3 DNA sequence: TGTGCCAGCAGCATTAGCGGGAATGAGCAGTTCTTC.

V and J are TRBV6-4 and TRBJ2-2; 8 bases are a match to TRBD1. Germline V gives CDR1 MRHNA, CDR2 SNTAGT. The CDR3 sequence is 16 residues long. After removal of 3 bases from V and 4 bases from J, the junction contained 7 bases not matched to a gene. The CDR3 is CASSEVTGASTGELFF. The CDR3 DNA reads TGTGCCAGCAGTGAAGTGACAGGGGCAAGCACCGGGGAGCTGTTTTTT.